This TCR beta chain was captured in a study of tumor-infiltrating lymphocytes in localized non-small cell lung cancer. Study background: The cohort mixed smokers and never-smokers, several histologies, and some post-neoadjuvant-chemotherapy samples. Resected tumor was paired with non-adjacent uninvolved lung from the same patient. Study-level results: Immunotypes IM1 and IM2 had similar TCR-derived T-cell fractions. Tumor T-cell fraction from TCR sequencing was not associated with recurrence-free survival (p = 0.61).

Clones were read by immunoSEQ multiplex PCR, and TCRdb kept only the in-frame ones, dropping some. The sample contains 12,000 or so clones, around 76% of which appear only once. The CDR3 consists of 13 residues. The junction had 5 bases not matched to a gene; V was cut back by 6 bases and J by 6 bases. Germline V gene lookup returns CDR1 MNHEY and CDR2 SVGAGI. On this clone itself: What it binds is not known.

The clonotype comes from a human donor with non-small cell lung cancer. Sequencing was performed on lung tumor tissue. V gene TRBV6-5 combines with J gene TRBJ2-3, with TRBD2 matching over 8 bases. The CDR3, as DNA: TGTGCCAGCAGCTGGCGGGGGGTGGATACGCAGTATTTT. As protein: CASSWRGVDTQYF.